The 5 T cell receptor beta chains in this list originate from one sample, sequenced in a study of human versus mouse CDR3 diversity and MHC coevolution. Data came from immunoSEQ multiplex PCR; TCRdb stores just in-frame clones and leaves some out. The sample gives about 60,000 clones, roughly 94% of which show up once; approximately 17% is in the top ten. The material sequenced was naive CD4+ T cells from blood. Stated subset: CD45RO-negative CD62L-positive naive CD4 T cells. These TCRs come from a person aged 55 to 69 in good health.

The genes are TRBV5-6 and TRBJ2-1, with 9 positions matching TRBD2. Germline lookup yields CDR1 SGHDT and CDR2 YYEEEE. V lost 0 bases to trimming and J lost 6 bases; unmatched junction nucleotides: 13. This CDR3 has 18 residues. CDR3 bases: TGTGCCAGCAGCTTGGACTGGGTAGTAGGCGGGAGGGGCAATGAGCAGTTCTTC. This sequence encodes CASSLDWVVGGRGNEQFF.

The V and J genes are TRBV28 and TRBJ1-2; 7 bases agree with TRBD1. Trimming at V came to 3 bases and at J to 10 bases, leaving 17 bases not matched to a gene. Per germline, CDR1 MDHEN and CDR2 SYDVKM. The CDR3 extends over 16 amino acids. CDR3 DNA: TGTGCCAGCAGTTTCGGTGACAGGGCCGGCGGTACGTTCTACACCTTC. Protein sequence: CASSFGDRAGGTFYTF.

With regard to this clone: Additional DNA sequences in this sample encode the identical CDR3. The chain joins TRBV5-4 to TRBJ2-2, with 8 bases fitting TRBD2. CDR3 length equals 16 residues. Germline-derived CDR1 and CDR2 are SGHNT and YYREEE (reference sequence). V trimming: 0 bases; J trimming: 2 bases; junction bases outside the gene matches: 3. The CDR3 DNA follows: TGTGCCAGCAGCTTGGCAGCGGGAGCCAACACCGGGGAGCTGTTTTTT. This gives the protein CASSLAAGANTGELFF.

The chain recombines TRBV7-2 with TRBJ1-3; 8 bases are shared with TRBD1. CDR1 is SGHTA, CDR2 FQGNSA, per germline. Trimming cost V 6 bases and J 2 bases; bases outside gene matches: 6. The CDR3 extends over 15 amino acids. Written as DNA, the CDR3 is TGTGCCAGCAGGTTTCCAGGGGGCCCTGGAAACACCATATATTTT. As protein: CASRFPGGPGNTIYF. Together with reference TRBV7-2 and TRBJ1-3, the CDR3 gives the full variable domain: GAGVSQSPSNKVTEKGKDVELRCDPISGHTALYWYRQSLGQGLEFLIYFQGNSAPDKSGLPSDRFSAERTGGSVSTLTIQRTQQEDSAVYLCASRFPGGPGNTIYFGEGSWLTVV.

A single count supports this clone. V and J are TRBV5-4 and TRBJ1-2; 8 bases are shared with TRBD1. CDR3 length equals 13 residues. CDR1 is SGHNT and CDR2 is YYREEE in the germline V gene (reference sequence). Germline trimming cut 0 bases from V and 7 bases from J; bases unmatched to any gene: 2. CDR3 DNA sequence: TGTGCCAGCAGCTTGGCCCAGGGGGCTGGCTACACCTTC. It codes for CASSLAQGAGYTF.